One sample yielded the 12 T cell receptor beta chains listed below, sequenced in a study of blood T cell repertoires in COVID-19. Sequencing used immunoSEQ multiplex PCR; TCRdb keeps in-frame clones, though not all of them. The table shows about 180,000 clones, with roughly 80% occurring only once. Sequencing was done on a sample of peripheral blood. These receptor sequences come from a human donor in a cohort sampled during active COVID-19.

V usage is TRBV28 and J usage is TRBJ1-5, with D possibly TRBD1 on 6 matching bases. This CDR3 is built from 15 residues. The V end lost 7 bases, the J end lost 0 bases, and 13 bases lay between the germline ends. Looked up from germline, CDR1 is MDHEN and CDR2 is SYDVKM. CDR3 in amino acids: CASTNTGSSNQPQHF. For the CDR3, the DNA is TGTGCCAGCACCAATACAGGGTCTAGCAATCAGCCCCAGCATTTT.

This sequence joins TRBV4-1 and TRBJ1-2; D is possibly TRBD1 (6 bases). Trimming left V 0 bases short and J 2 bases short, with 13 bases between. Per germline, CDR1 MGHRA and CDR2 YSYEKL. The CDR3 length is 16 residues. CDR3: CASSQDKLGQNYGYTF. The CDR3 nucleotides read TGCGCCAGCAGCCAAGATAAGTTAGGACAGAACTATGGCTACACCTTC.

J is TRBJ2-7 and V is TRBV7-8, with TRBD2 matching 10 bases. The length of the CDR3 is 15 residues. After removal of 5 bases from V and 1 base from J, the junction contained 5 bases not matched to a gene. Germline V gives CDR1 SGHVS, CDR2 FQNEAQ. CDR3 nucleotides: TGTGCCAGCAGCCCCGGACTAGCGGCTTCCTACGAGCAGTACTTC. It codes for CASSPGLAASYEQYF.

The chain recombines TRBV7-2 with TRBJ2-1; 11 bases line up with TRBD2. CDR1 and CDR2 from the germline V gene are SGHTA and FQGNSA. Trimming cost V 4 bases and J 4 bases; bases outside gene matches: 6. The CDR3 covers 16 residues. The CDR3: CASSSPGLAAYNEQFF. DNA of the CDR3: TGTGCCAGCAGCTCCCCGGGACTAGCGGCTTACAATGAGCAGTTCTTC.

The chain uses TRBV24-1 and TRBJ2-7; D is uncertain. V was clipped by 5 bases and J by 2 bases, with 9 bases between them. The CDR3 has 13 residues. In germline, CDR1 is KGHDR, CDR2 SFDVKD. CDR3 protein: CATSAGPPYEQYF. In DNA, the CDR3 is TGTGCCACCAGTGCGGGTCCTCCCTACGAGCAGTACTTC.

This sequence joins TRBV6-4 and TRBJ2-1; 7 positions match TRBD1. The V gene end was trimmed by 11 bases and the J gene end by 0 bases; junction bases not matched to a gene: 7. CDR1 MRHNA and CDR2 SNTAGT come from the germline V gene. The CDR3 consists of 14 residues. The CDR3 reads CAFLRDSSYNEQFF. CDR3 sequence (DNA): TGTGCCTTCCTCCGGGACAGCTCCTACAATGAGCAGTTCTTC.

As concerns this clone: The identical CDR3 is also encoded by other nucleotide sequences in the sample. This chain connects TRBV5-1 to TRBJ2-7; D is ambiguous. Germline lookup yields CDR1 SGHRS and CDR2 YFSETQ. V was cut by 0 bases and J by 2 bases, with 6 bases left in between. The CDR3 is 13 amino acids. This CDR3 reads CASSLDNAYEQYF. The CDR3 coding sequence is TGCGCCAGCAGCTTGGACAACGCCTACGAGCAGTACTTC.

To note about this clone: Additional DNA sequences in this sample encode the identical CDR3. The genes are TRBV5-1 and TRBJ1-1; 8 bases map to TRBD1. The CDR3 consists of 14 residues. V trimming: 0 bases; J trimming: 5 bases; junction bases outside the gene matches: 3. CDR1 SGHRS and CDR2 YFSETQ come from the germline V gene. The CDR3: CASSLDRGGTEAFF. CDR3 nucleotides: TGCGCCAGCAGCTTGGACAGGGGGGGAACTGAAGCTTTCTTT.

The V call is TRBV7-2, the J call TRBJ1-5; the D gene is possibly TRBD1 (5 bases). The V and J ends lost 1 base and 6 bases respectively, with 13 bases between them. In germline, CDR1 is SGHTA, CDR2 FQGNSA. This CDR3 is built from 15 residues. The CDR3 region is CASSLDWGLSQPQHF. CDR3 coding DNA: TGTGCCAGCAGCTTAGACTGGGGCTTAAGTCAGCCCCAGCATTTT.

V and J are TRBV28 and TRBJ2-7; 13 bases are a match to TRBD2. CDR1 is MDHEN, CDR2 SYDVKM, per germline. The trim removed 2 bases at V and 2 bases at J, leaving 0 bases unmatched. The CDR3 length is 15 residues. This chain's CDR3 is CASSLGTSGTYEQYF. The CDR3 DNA follows: TGTGCCAGCAGTTTAGGGACTAGCGGGACCTACGAGCAGTACTTC.

This CDR3 reads CASSLSGQGSTEAFF. The CDR3 nucleotides read TGTGCCAGCAGCTTATCGGGTCAGGGATCCACTGAAGCTTTCTTT. The chain joins TRBV7-2 to TRBJ1-1; tentative D call: TRBD1 (5 bases). CDR1 and CDR2 (germline): SGHTA, FQGNSA. The CDR3 extends over 15 amino acids. Trimming left V 2 bases short and J 4 bases short, with 14 bases between.

V usage is TRBV27 and J usage is TRBJ2-7; TRBD1 matches at 8 bases. CDR1 and CDR2 (germline): MNHEY, SMNVEV (reference sequence). Trimming cost V 10 bases and J 4 bases; bases outside gene matches: 3. This CDR3 comprises 11 residues. The CDR3 spells CATNRGYEQYF. CDR3 sequence (DNA): TGTGCCACAAACAGGGGGTACGAGCAGTACTTC.